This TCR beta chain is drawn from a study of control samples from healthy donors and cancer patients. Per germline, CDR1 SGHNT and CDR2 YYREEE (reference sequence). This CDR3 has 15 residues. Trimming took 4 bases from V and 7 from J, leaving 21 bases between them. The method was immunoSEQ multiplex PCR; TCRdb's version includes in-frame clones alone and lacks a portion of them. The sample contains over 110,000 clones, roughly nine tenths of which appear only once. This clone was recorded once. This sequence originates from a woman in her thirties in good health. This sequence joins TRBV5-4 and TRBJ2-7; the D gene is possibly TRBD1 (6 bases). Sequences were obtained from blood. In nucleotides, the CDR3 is TGTGCCAGCAGCCAGTTGAGGACAGCCCAATTGGAGCAGTACTTC. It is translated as CASSQLRTAQLEQYF.